This T cell receptor beta chain emerged from a study of OX40 agonist ivuxolimab in advanced cancers. Whole-study context: An agonistic anti-OX40 (CD134) antibody, ivuxolimab, was used to treat the patients.

Study observations and caveats: Among the nonresponders, some also had low normalized T-cell clonal expansion. The 0.1-3.0 mg/kg partial responders had among the lowest clonal expansion.

A note on this clone: As yet, its antigen is unknown.

The length of the CDR3 is 14 residues. V lost 6 bases and J lost 4, with 19 bases in between. Germline CDR1 reads SQVTM; CDR2 reads ANQGSEA. TCRdb's table, derived via immunoSEQ multiplex PCR, lists solely in-frame clones and lacks some. The sample holds some 90,000 clones; around 90% are singletons and the top ten take approximately 1.2%. The chain carries TRBV29-1 and TRBJ2-7; a possible D gene is TRBD2 (6 bases). The material was CD4+ or CD8+ T cells sorted from blood, obtained in a trial of the OX40 agonist ivuxolimab. The receptor comes from an adult with an advanced solid tumor such as melanoma, head and neck, liver or kidney cancer. CDR3 bases: TGCAGCGTCGGAGGCGGGACGGGGAAATACGAGCAGTACTTC. Its translation is CSVGGGTGKYEQYF.